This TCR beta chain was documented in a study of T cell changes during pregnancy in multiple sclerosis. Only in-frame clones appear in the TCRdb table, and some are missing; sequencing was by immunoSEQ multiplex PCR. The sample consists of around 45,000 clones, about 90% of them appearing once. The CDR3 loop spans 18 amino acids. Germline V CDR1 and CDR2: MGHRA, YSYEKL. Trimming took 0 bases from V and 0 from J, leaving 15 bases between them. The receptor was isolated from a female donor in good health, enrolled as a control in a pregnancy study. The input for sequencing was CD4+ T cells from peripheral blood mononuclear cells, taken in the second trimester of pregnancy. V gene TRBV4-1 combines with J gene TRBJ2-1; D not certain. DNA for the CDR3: TGCGCCAGCAGCCAAGATGAATCGGTCCGGAGCTCCTACAATGAGCAGTTCTTC. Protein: CASSQDESVRSSYNEQFF.